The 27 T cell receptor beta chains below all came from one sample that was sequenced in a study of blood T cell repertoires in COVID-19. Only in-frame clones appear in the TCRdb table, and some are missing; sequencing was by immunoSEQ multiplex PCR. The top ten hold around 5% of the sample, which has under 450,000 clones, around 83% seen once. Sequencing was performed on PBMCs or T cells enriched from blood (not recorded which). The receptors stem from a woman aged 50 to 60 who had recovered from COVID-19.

The CDR3 reads CASSLAMGQDGYTF. The CDR3 bases are TGTGCCAGCAGCTTAGCGATGGGACAGGATGGCTACACCTTC. V is TRBV7-2 and J is TRBJ1-2; 8 bases are shared with TRBD1. The CDR3 has 14 residues. Germline trimming cut 0 bases from V and 6 bases from J; bases unmatched to any gene: 3. Germline CDR1 reads SGHTA; CDR2 reads FQGNSA.

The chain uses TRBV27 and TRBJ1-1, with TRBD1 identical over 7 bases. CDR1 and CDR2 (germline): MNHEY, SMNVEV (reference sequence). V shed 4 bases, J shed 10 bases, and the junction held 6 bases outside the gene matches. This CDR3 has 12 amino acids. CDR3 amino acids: CASSYRTGPAFF. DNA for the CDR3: TGTGCCAGCAGTTACCGGACAGGCCCAGCTTTCTTT.

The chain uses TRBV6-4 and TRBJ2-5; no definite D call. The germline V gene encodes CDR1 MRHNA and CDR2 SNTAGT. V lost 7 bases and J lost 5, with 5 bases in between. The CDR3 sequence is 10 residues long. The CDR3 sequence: CASIGETQYF. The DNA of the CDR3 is TGTGCCAGCATCGGGGAGACCCAGTACTTC.

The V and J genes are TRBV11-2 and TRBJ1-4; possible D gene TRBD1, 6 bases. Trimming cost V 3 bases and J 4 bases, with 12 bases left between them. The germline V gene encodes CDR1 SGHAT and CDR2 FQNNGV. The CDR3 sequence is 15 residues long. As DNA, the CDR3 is TGTGCCAGCAGCTTGCTGACAGGTGGTAATGAAAAACTGTTTTTT. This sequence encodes CASSLLTGGNEKLFF.

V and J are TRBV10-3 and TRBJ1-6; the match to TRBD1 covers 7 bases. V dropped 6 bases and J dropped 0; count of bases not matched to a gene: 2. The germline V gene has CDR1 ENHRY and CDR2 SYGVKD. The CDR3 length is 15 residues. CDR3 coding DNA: TGTGCCATCAGACAGGGGAGCTCCTATAATTCACCCCTCCACTTT. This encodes CAIRQGSSYNSPLHF.

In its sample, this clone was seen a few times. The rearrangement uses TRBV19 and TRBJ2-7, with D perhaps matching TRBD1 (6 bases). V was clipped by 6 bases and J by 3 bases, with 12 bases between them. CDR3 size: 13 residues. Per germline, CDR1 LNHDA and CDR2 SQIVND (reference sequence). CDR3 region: CASSPGTLYEQYF. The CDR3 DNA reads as TGTGCCAGTAGCCCAGGGACACTCTACGAGCAGTACTTC. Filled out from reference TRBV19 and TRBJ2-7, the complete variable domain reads DGGITQSPKYLFRKEGQNVTLSCEQNLNHDAMYWYRQDPGQGLRLIYYSQIVNDFQKGDIAEGYSVSREKKESFPLTVTSAQKNPTAFYLCASSPGTLYEQYFGPGTRLTVT.

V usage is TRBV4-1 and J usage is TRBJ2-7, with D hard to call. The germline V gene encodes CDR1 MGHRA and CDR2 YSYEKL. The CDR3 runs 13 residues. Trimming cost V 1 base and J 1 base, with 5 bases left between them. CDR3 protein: CASSQGPSYEQYF. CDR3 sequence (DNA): TGCGCCAGCAGCCAAGGTCCTTCCTACGAGCAGTACTTC.

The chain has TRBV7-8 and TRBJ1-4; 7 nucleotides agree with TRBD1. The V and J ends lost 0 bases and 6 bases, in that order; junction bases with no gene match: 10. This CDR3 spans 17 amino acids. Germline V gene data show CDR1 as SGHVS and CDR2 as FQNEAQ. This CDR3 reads CASSLAGWRQGYEKLFF. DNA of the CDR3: TGTGCCAGCAGCTTAGCGGGTTGGAGACAGGGCTATGAAAAACTGTTTTTT.

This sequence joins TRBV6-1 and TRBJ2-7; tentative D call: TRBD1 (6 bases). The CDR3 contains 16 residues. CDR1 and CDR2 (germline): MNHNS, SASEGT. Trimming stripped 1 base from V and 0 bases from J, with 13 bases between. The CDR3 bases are TGTGCCAGCAGTGAAGTAATGACAGGAGGCTCCTACGAGCAGTACTTC. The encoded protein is CASSEVMTGGSYEQYF.

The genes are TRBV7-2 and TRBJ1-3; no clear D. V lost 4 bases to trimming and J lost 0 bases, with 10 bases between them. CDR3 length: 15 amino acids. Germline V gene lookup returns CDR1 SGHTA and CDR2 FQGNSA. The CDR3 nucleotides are TGTGCCAGCAGCTCACGGCGGTCCTCTGGAAACACCATATATTTT. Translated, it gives CASSSRRSSGNTIYF.

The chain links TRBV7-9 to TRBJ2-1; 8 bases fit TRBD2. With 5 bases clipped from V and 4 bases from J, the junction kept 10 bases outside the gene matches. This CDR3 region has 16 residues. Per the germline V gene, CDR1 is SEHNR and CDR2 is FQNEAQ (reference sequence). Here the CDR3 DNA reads TGTGCCAGCAGCCCGGGGGGGACAAGTGGGTACAATGAGCAGTTCTTC. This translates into CASSPGGTSGYNEQFF.

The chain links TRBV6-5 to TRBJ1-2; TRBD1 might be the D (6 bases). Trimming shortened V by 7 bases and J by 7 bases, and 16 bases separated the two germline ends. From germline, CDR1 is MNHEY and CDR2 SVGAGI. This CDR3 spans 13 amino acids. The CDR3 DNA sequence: TGTGCCAGCACAAAACAGGGATTGGGTGGCTACACCTTC. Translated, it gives CASTKQGLGGYTF.

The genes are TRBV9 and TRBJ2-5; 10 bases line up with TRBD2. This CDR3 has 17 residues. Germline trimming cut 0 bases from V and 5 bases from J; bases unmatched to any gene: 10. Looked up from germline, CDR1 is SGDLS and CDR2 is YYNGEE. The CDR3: CASSVDAISGGRETQYF. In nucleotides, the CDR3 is TGTGCCAGCAGCGTAGATGCGATTAGCGGGGGGCGGGAGACCCAGTACTTC.

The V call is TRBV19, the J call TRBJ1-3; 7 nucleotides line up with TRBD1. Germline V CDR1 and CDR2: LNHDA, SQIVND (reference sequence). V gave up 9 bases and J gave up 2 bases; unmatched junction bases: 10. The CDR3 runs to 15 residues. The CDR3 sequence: CASVNLDRAGNTIYF. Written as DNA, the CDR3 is TGTGCCAGCGTAAACCTCGACAGGGCTGGAAACACCATATATTTT.

DNA of the CDR3: TGTGCCAGCAGCCCGAGACCGACAGGGGCCACTGAAGCTTTCTTT. Encoded protein: CASSPRPTGATEAFF. The V and J genes are TRBV7-2 and TRBJ1-1; 8 nucleotides align to TRBD1. The V gene's germline CDR1 is SGHTA and CDR2 FQGNSA. Trimming at V came to 5 bases and at J to 4 bases, leaving 9 bases not matched to a gene. The CDR3 contains 15 residues.

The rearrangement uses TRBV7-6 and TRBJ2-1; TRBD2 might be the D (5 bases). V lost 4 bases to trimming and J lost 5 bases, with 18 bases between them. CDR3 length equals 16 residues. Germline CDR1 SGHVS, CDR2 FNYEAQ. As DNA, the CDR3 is TGTGCCAGCAGCTCGGGTAGGACGGGGAGAAACAATGAGCAGTTCTTC. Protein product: CASSSGRTGRNNEQFF.

The CDR3 nucleotides are TGTGCCATCAGCACCGGGACAGGCATAAAAAACTATGGCTACACCTTC. It translates to CAISTGTGIKNYGYTF. This chain uses TRBV10-3 with TRBJ1-2, with TRBD1 identical over 8 bases. Germline loops: CDR1 ENHRY, CDR2 SYGVKD. J gave up 2 bases and V 6 bases, and 11 bases lay outside the gene matches. This CDR3 contains 16 residues.

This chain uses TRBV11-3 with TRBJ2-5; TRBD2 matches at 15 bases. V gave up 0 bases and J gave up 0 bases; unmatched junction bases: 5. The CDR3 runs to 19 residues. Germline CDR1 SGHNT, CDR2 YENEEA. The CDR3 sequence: CASSLDRTSGGVYQETQYF. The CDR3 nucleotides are TGTGCCAGCAGCTTAGATCGGACTAGCGGGGGGGTGTACCAAGAGACCCAGTACTTC.

Here the CDR3 DNA reads TGTGCCAGCAGCCAACTAAGAGGCCGGGGAGCCTACAATGAGCAGTTCTTC. Translated, it gives CASSQLRGRGAYNEQFF. The V call is TRBV14, the J call TRBJ2-1, with a possible D match to TRBD2 (5 bases). The ends were cut back, 2 bases at V and 2 bases at J, with 16 bases in the middle. Germline V gene lookup returns CDR1 SGHDN and CDR2 FVKESK. CDR3 length: 17 residues.

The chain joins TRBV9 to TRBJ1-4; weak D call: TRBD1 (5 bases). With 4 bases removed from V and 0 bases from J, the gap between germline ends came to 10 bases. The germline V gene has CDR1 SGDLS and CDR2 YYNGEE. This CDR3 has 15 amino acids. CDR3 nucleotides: TGTGCCAGCAGCCCTAAGGACACAACTAATGAAAAACTGTTTTTT. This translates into CASSPKDTTNEKLFF.

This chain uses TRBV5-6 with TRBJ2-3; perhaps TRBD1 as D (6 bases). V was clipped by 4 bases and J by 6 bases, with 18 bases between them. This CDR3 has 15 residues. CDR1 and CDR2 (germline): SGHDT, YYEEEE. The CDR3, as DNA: TGTGCCAGCAGCGGAACAGGGTTCTCGTTTGATACGCAGTATTTT. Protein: CASSGTGFSFDTQYF.

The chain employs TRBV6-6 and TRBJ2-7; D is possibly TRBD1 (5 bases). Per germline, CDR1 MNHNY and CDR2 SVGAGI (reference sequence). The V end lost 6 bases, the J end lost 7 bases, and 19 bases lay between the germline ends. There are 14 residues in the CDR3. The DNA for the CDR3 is TGTGCCAGCAGACCCGACAGACTCCCATGGGAGCAGTACTTC. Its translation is CASRPDRLPWEQYF.

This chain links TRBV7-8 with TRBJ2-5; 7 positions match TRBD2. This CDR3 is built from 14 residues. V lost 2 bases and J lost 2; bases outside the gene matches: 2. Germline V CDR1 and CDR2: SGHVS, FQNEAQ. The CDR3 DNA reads TGTGCCAGCAGCTTACTAGCGGTGCAAGAGACCCAGTACTTC. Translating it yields CASSLLAVQETQYF.

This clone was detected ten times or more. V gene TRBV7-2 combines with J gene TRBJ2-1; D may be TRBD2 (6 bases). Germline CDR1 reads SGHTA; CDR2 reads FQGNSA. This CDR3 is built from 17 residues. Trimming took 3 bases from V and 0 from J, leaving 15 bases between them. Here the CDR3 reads CASSFRDFPSSYNEQFF. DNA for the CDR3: TGTGCCAGCAGCTTCCGGGACTTCCCGAGCTCCTACAATGAGCAGTTCTTC.

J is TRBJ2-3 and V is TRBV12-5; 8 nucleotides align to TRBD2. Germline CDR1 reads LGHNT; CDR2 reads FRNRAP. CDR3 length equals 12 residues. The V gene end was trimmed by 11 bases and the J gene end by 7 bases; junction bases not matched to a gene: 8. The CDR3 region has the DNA TGTGCTGGGGGAAGCGGGGGTTATACGCAGTATTTT. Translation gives CAGGSGGYTQYF.

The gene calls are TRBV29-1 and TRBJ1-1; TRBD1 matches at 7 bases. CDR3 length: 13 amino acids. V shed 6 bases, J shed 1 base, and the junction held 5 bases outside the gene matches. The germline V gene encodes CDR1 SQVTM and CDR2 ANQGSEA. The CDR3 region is CSVLTGTNTEAFF. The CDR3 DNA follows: TGCAGCGTCCTGACAGGGACGAACACTGAAGCTTTCTTT.

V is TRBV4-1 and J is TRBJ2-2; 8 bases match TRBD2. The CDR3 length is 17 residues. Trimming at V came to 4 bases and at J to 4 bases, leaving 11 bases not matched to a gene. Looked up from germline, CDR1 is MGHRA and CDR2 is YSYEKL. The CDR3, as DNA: TGCGCCAGCAGCCGTAATCCCTCCGGGGGGGGCACCGGGGAGCTGTTTTTT. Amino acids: CASSRNPSGGGTGELFF.